Below are 5 T cell receptor beta chains sequenced from a single sample in a study of metastatic and nonmetastatic thyroid tumors. Each patient went into thyroid surgery without having received any treatment. TCRdb re-clonotyped the PCR reads through MiXCR. The profile shows tens of thousands of clones, 20% to 25% of them singletons. The specimen was blood. These receptors came from a male donor with papillary thyroid cancer or a benign thyroid nodule (not recorded which). Some clones in this sample may be carry-over from other donors' samples.

This clone appeared a few times. This chain links TRBV20-1 with TRBJ2-3; no reliable D call. Germline loops: CDR1 DFQATT, CDR2 SNEGSKA (reference sequence). This CDR3 is 12 amino acids long. With 3 bases removed from V and 2 bases from J, the gap between germline ends came to 6 bases. The CDR3 DNA reads TGCAGTGCTAGCTTAGACACAGATACGCAGTATTTT. It is translated as CSASLDTDTQYF.

This clone has just a few counts. This chain links TRBV4-1 with TRBJ1-4, with a weak D call TRBD1 (5 bases). V was cut by 3 bases and J by 8 bases, with 13 bases left in between. CDR1 and CDR2 from the germline V gene are MGHRA and YSYEKL. The CDR3 is made up of 14 amino acids. The CDR3 here is CASSQQGHGEKLFF. The CDR3, as DNA: TGCGCCAGCAGCCAGCAGGGCCATGGGGAAAAACTGTTTTTT.

At least ten counts were recorded for this clone. Other nucleotide sequences from this sample produce the same CDR3. V gene TRBV7-9 combines with J gene TRBJ2-4, with 9 bases matching TRBD2. Germline lookup yields CDR1 SEHNR and CDR2 FQNEAQ (reference sequence). V dropped 0 bases and J dropped 6; count of bases not matched to a gene: 6. The CDR3 is made up of 16 amino acids. In DNA form, the CDR3 reads TGTGCCAGCAGCTTAGCGCGGGAGGGCCGGGGAAACATTCAGTACTTC. Translation: CASSLAREGRGNIQYF.

The chain carries TRBV5-1 and TRBJ2-7, with D uncertain. This CDR3 is built from 13 residues. V was pared by 4 bases and J by 6 bases, with 14 bases between. The V gene's germline CDR1 is SGHRS and CDR2 YFSETQ. The CDR3 DNA follows: TGCGCCAGCAGCCTCCCGTGGGGAAGCGAGCAGTACTTC. Its translation: CASSLPWGSEQYF.

This clone showed up many times. CDR3 bases: TGCGCCAGCAGCTTTTCGAGCGGTTACTACGAGCAGTACTTC. Translating gives CASSFSSGYYEQYF. The J gene is TRBJ2-7, the V gene TRBV5-1, with D tentatively TRBD2 (5 bases). CDR1 SGHRS and CDR2 YFSETQ come from the germline V gene. The ends were cut back, 2 bases at V and 3 bases at J, with 12 bases in the middle. The CDR3 is 14 residues long.